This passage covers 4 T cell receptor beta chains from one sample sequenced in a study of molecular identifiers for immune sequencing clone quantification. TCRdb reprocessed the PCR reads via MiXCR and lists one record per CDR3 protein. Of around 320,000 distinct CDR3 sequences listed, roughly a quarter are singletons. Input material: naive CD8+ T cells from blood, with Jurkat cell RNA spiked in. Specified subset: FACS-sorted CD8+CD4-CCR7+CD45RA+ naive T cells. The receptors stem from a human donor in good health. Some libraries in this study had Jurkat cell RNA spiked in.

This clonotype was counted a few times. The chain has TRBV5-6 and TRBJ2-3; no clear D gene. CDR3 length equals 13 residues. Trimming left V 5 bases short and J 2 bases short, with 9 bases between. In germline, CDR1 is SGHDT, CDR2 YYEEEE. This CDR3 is CASSNRYTDTQYF. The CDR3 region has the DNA TGTGCCAGCAGTAACCGGTACACAGATACGCAGTATTTT. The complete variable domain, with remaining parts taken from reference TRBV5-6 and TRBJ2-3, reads DAGVTQSPTHLIKTRGQQVTLRCSPKSGHDTVSWYQQALGQGPQFIFQYYEEEERQRGNFPDRFSGHQFPNYSSELNVNALLLGDSALYLCASSNRYTDTQYFGPGTRLTVL.

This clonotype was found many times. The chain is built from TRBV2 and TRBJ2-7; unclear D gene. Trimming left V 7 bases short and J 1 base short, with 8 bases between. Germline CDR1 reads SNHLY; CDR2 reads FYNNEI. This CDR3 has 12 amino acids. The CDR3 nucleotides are TGTGCCAGCAAGACTGGGTCCTACGAGCAGTACTTC. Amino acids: CASKTGSYEQYF.

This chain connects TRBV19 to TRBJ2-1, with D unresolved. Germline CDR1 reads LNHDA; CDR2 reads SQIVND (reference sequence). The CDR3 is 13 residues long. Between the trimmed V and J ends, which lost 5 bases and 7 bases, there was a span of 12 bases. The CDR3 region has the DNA TGTGCCAGTAGTGGCCTGCATCGGAATGAGCAGTTCTTC. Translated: CASSGLHRNEQFF.

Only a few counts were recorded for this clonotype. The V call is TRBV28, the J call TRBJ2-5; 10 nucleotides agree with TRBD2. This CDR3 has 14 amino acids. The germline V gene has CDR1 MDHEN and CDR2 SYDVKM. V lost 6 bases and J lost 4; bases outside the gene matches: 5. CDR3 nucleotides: TGTGCCAGCAGCCCCGGGACTAGCGTAGAGACCCAGTACTTC. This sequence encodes CASSPGTSVETQYF.